The rows below give T cell receptor beta chains drawn from one sample of a study of HIV-infected patients and healthy controls. Using its own MiXCR run on the 5' RACE reads, TCRdb lists one record per CDR3 protein. The sample records nearly 25,000 distinct CDR3 sequences, under 9% being singletons. The sample taken for sequencing was blood. The receptors derive from an adult in good health. Each CDR3 is given without its conserved first and last residue. The D gene is left open where the match is weak.

v_call d_call cdr3_length cdr3_aa
TRBV5-1 . 14 ASSLVPSTNTGELF
TRBV20-1 . 14 SARDSFENWGEKLF
TRBV6-5 . 13 ASSPGQPSRNEQF
TRBV18 . 13 ASSPPVGVNTEAF
TRBV12-3/TRBV12-4 . 12 ASSLATGNYGYT
TRBV29-1 . 12 SDIQRGRGTEAF
TRBV6-6 TRBD1 16 ASTEREGAARRNTEAF
TRBV24-1 . 15 ATSDTIAGPRTDTQY
TRBV29-1 . 8 SVGAGEQF
TRBV5-1 TRBD1 12 ASSTGQLNQPQH
TRBV6-6 TRBD2 14 ASISSGTSGGKEQF
TRBV3-1 . 13 ASSQSRGNHNEQF
TRBV5-1 . 11 ASSLSSPGEQY
TRBV19 . 12 ASTPLGGQETQY
TRBV3-1 . 14 ASSQNGALFWNTIY
TRBV19 . 11 ASSIDTFQPQH
TRBV9 . 12 ASSVGGAAYEAF
TRBV20-1 TRBD1 12 SARTGGVNTEAF
TRBV28 . 14 ASSPGTWGTNEKLF
TRBV20-1 . 8 SASSDGYT
TRBV12-5 TRBD1 14 ASGLVPTGARSPLH
TRBV7-9 TRBD1 15 ASSWDRESSYNSPLH
TRBV13 . 9 ASAENTEAF
TRBV12-3/TRBV12-4 . 14 ASSGRGTYSNQPQH
TRBV20-1 . 10 SARDLVYEQY
TRBV4-2 . 14 ASSQVRDPSTDTQY
TRBV20-1 TRBD1 10 SASDRVTEAF
TRBV25-1 . 12 ASRDPGSTDTQY
TRBV20-1 TRBD1 12 SARQGMRNQPQH
TRBV5-6 . 11 ASSSPARGEQY
TRBV6-6 . 14 ASREERGSYNSPLH
TRBV6-1 TRBD1 14 ASSALTGGLAQPQH
TRBV29-1 . 13 SVEGQGNSYNEQF
TRBV7-9 . 14 ASSLVGPTDQDVAF
TRBV27 . 10 ASSYGQGTAF
TRBV12-3/TRBV12-4 . 10 ASSFEGQPQH
TRBV19 . 13 ASSIAGGYTDTQY
TRBV20-1 . 11 SANVGGTIEAF
TRBV20-1 TRBD1 11 SARGPGGEKLF
TRBV7-9 . 13 ASSLAFTGNTEAF
TRBV2 TRBD2 12 ASSTSGEFLEQY
TRBV28 . 11 ASSPRGQETQY
TRBV5-6 . 11 ASSSPGEEGYT
TRBV6-5 . 12 ATRPGPYNSPLH
TRBV5-1 . 11 ASSLDINTEAF
TRBV4-2 . 13 ASSQDPRAGNTIY